The 20 T cell receptor beta chains in this list originate from one sample, sequenced in a study of blood T cell repertoires in COVID-19. Method: immunoSEQ multiplex PCR; TCRdb's copy keeps in-frame clones and lacks some. The sample lists about 210,000 clones; 80% to 90% were seen once. Sequenced input: peripheral blood. The receptors come from a woman aged 50 to 65 with active or convalescent COVID-19.

In DNA form, the CDR3 reads TGTGCCAGAGAAGGACAGGGTGGGAATGAGCAGTTCTTC. This codes for CAREGQGGNEQFF. This chain uses TRBV2 with TRBJ2-1, with 8 nucleotides matching TRBD1. After removal of 9 bases from V and 7 bases from J, the junction contained 8 bases not matched to a gene. The CDR3 contains 13 residues. Germline CDR1 reads SNHLY; CDR2 reads FYNNEI.

Concerning this clone: Other DNA sequences from this sample encode an identical CDR3 as well. This chain links TRBV29-1 with TRBJ2-3, with TRBD2 identical over 9 bases. Germline CDR1 reads SQVTM; CDR2 reads ANQGSEA. Germline trimming cut 7 bases from V and 1 base from J; bases unmatched to any gene: 3. This CDR3 spans 13 amino acids. The CDR3 DNA reads TGCAGCGGCGGGGGGGGAGGCACAGATACGCAGTATTTT. Amino acids: CSGGGGGTDTQYF.

The chain is built from TRBV19 and TRBJ2-7; 10 bases map to TRBD1. Germline lookup yields CDR1 LNHDA and CDR2 SQIVND (reference sequence). The CDR3 covers 14 residues. Losses at the gene ends were 5 bases for V and 3 bases for J; bases not matched to a gene: 4. The CDR3 DNA reads as TGTGCCAGTAGTCCTTGGACAGGGGGCTACGAGCAGTACTTC. This gives the protein CASSPWTGGYEQYF.

The chain uses TRBV19 and TRBJ2-2, with a possible D match to TRBD1 (5 bases). The CDR3 loop spans 15 amino acids. The ends were cut back, 1 base at V and 3 bases at J, with 9 bases in the middle. Germline V gene sequence: CDR1 LNHDA, CDR2 SQIVND (reference sequence). The CDR3 nucleotides are TGTGCCAGTAGTATAGGTCAGGGCGACACCGGGGAGCTGTTTTTT. As protein: CASSIGQGDTGELFF.

The rearrangement joins TRBV10-2 to TRBJ1-1; 9 bases align to TRBD1. This CDR3 comprises 16 residues. V shed 6 bases, J shed 5 bases, and the junction held 13 bases outside the gene matches. CDR1 WSHSY and CDR2 SAAADI come from the germline V gene. The CDR3 DNA sequence: TGCGCCAGCAGACCGGGACAGGGAAGGTCGGGAACTGAAGCTTTCTTT. Translation gives CASRPGQGRSGTEAFF.

The rearrangement joins TRBV21-1 to TRBJ1-6; TRBD1 reflects the table's D call only, with no check against the DNA. TRBV21-1 is listed as a pseudogene. CDR3 length: 15 residues. In DNA, the CDR3 is TGTGCCAGCAGCAAAAAACAGGCTTACAATTCACCCCTCCACTTT. Translation: CASSKKQAYNSPLHF.

The rearrangement joins TRBV7-7 to TRBJ2-7; 11 bases line up with TRBD2. CDR1 and CDR2 from the germline V gene are SSHAT and FNYEAQ (reference sequence). V shed 6 bases, J shed 2 bases, and the junction held 9 bases outside the gene matches. The CDR3 runs to 16 residues. The CDR3 DNA follows: TGTGCCAGCAGTGATAGCGGGGGGGCGGAGACCTACGAGCAGTACGTC. This gives the protein CASSDSGGAETYEQYV.

The gene calls are TRBV7-3 and TRBJ2-1; D call uncertain. Deletions cut 2 bases from V and 5 bases from J, with 13 bases between. This CDR3 has 15 amino acids. Germline loops: CDR1 SGHTA, CDR2 FQGTGA. The CDR3 nucleotides read TGTGCCAGCAGCTTATATAATCCCCCAGACAATGAGCAGTTCTTC. Its protein is CASSLYNPPDNEQFF.

This clone came up once. The chain recombines TRBV24-1 with TRBJ2-5; D might be TRBD1 (6 bases). CDR3 size: 12 residues. The V gene's germline CDR1 is KGHDR and CDR2 SFDVKD. V was trimmed by 7 bases and J by 5 bases, leaving 10 bases between them. The CDR3 loop is CATRDRWETQYF. In nucleotides, the CDR3 is TGTGCCACCAGAGACAGGTGGGAGACCCAGTACTTC.

This clone turned up a few times. The genes are TRBV9 and TRBJ1-5; 9 positions agree with TRBD1. With V trimmed by 3 bases and J by 7 bases, 5 bases remained unmatched. The CDR3 covers 14 residues. Germline assignment: CDR1 SGDLS and CDR2 YYNGEE. DNA for the CDR3: TGTGCCAGCAGCGCCGGACAGGGGCCGCAGCCCCAGCATTTT. This sequence encodes CASSAGQGPQPQHF. The variable domain in full, completed from reference TRBV9 and TRBJ1-5, reads DSGVTQTPKHLITATGQRVTLRCSPRSGDLSVYWYQQSLDQGLQFLIQYYNGEERAKGNILERFSAQQFPDLHSELNLSSLELGDSALYFCASSAGQGPQPQHFGDGTRLSIL.

The V gene is TRBV3-1 (or the pseudogene TRBV3-2), the J gene TRBJ2-3; 9 bases align to TRBD1. The CDR3 is 16 residues long. V shed 3 bases, J shed 2 bases, and the junction held 6 bases outside the gene matches. Germline V lookup: CDR1 LGHDT, CDR2 YNNKEL (reference sequence). CDR3 amino acids: CASSQPGQGFTDTQYF. CDR3 bases: TGTGCCAGCAGCCAGCCGGGACAGGGCTTCACAGATACGCAGTATTTT.

The chain links TRBV6-5 to TRBJ2-7, with D perhaps matching TRBD2 (5 bases). V was clipped by 6 bases and J by 8 bases, with 23 bases between them. Germline-derived CDR1 and CDR2 are MNHEY and SVGAGI. CDR3 length: 15 amino acids. The CDR3: CASRAPGGRAGKQYV. The DNA for the CDR3 is TGTGCCAGCAGGGCCCCCGGTGGGCGGGCGGGTAAGCAGTACGTC.

The chain recombines TRBV11-3 with TRBJ2-1; TRBD1 might be the D (6 bases). V shed 5 bases and J shed 3 bases, with 8 bases lying between them. Germline loops: CDR1 SGHNT, CDR2 YENEEA. The CDR3 is 13 amino acids. CDR3 in amino acids: CASSQDSYNEQFF. CDR3 in DNA: TGTGCCAGCAGCCAGGACAGCTACAATGAGCAGTTCTTC. Full variable domain (outside the CDR3, taken from reference TRBV11-3 and TRBJ2-1): EAGVVQSPRYKIIEKKQPVAFWCNPISGHNTLYWYLQNLGQGPELLIRYENEEAVDDSQLPKDRFSAERLKGVDSTLKIQPAELGDSAVYLCASSQDSYNEQFFGPGTRLTVL.

A remark on this clone: In the same sample, other DNA sequences code for this CDR3. The J gene is TRBJ2-7, the V gene TRBV6-5; no reliable D call. V lost 6 bases and J lost 0, with 3 bases in between. The germline gives CDR1 MNHEY, CDR2 SVGAGI. The CDR3 totals 11 residues. The CDR3 nucleotides are TGTGCCAGCAGGAGCTCCTACGAGCAGTACTTC. Its translation is CASRSSYEQYF.

This rearrangement joins TRBV11-2 to TRBJ2-1; 7 nucleotides align to TRBD1. Germline V gene data show CDR1 as SGHAT and CDR2 as FQNNGV. This CDR3 is 14 amino acids long. V gave up 5 bases and J gave up 0 bases; unmatched junction bases: 1. CDR3 sequence (DNA): TGTGCCAGCAGCGGGGACAGCTCCTACAATGAGCAGTTCTTC. It yields the protein CASSGDSSYNEQFF.

This clone was picked up a small number of times. The genes are TRBV7-9 and TRBJ1-1, with 8 nucleotides matching TRBD1. Germline-derived CDR1 and CDR2 are SEHNR and FQNEAQ (reference sequence). V was clipped by 5 bases and J by 3 bases; unmatched bases: 8. The CDR3 spans 15 residues. CDR3 sequence: CASSPSSGGYTEAFF. CDR3 bases: TGTGCCAGCAGCCCCAGTTCAGGGGGCTACACTGAAGCTTTCTTT. The entire variable domain, with the rest obtained from reference TRBV7-9 and TRBJ1-1, is as follows: DTGVSQNPRHKITKRGQNVTFRCDPISEHNRLYWYRQTLGQGPEFLTYFQNEAQLEKSRLLSDRFSAERPKGSFSTLEIQRTEQGDSAMYLCASSPSSGGYTEAFFGQGTRLTVV.

The chain links TRBV28 to TRBJ2-2, with 8 bases matching TRBD2. The trim removed 4 bases at V and 5 bases at J, leaving 9 bases unmatched. This CDR3 has 16 residues. Germline lookup yields CDR1 MDHEN and CDR2 SYDVKM. CDR3 sequence (DNA): TGTGCCAGCAGTTCGGGGGGGACCCAATCTACCGGGGAGCTGTTTTTT. It yields the protein CASSSGGTQSTGELFF. Combining the CDR3 with reference TRBV28 and TRBJ2-2 gives the whole variable domain DVKVTQSSRYLVKRTGEKVFLECVQDMDHENMFWYRQDPGLGLRLIYFSYDVKMKEKGDIPEGYSVSREKKERFSLILESASTNQTSMYLCASSSGGTQSTGELFFGEGSRLTVL.

This chain joins TRBV4-1 and TRBJ2-7; 7 bases map to TRBD2. Losses at the gene ends were 3 bases for V and 2 bases for J; bases not matched to a gene: 7. The CDR3 covers 15 residues. Germline V gene lookup returns CDR1 MGHRA and CDR2 YSYEKL. The CDR3 here is CASSQGLAVTYEQYF. DNA for the CDR3: TGCGCCAGCAGCCAGGGGCTAGCGGTTACCTACGAGCAGTACTTC.

The chain employs TRBV11-2 and TRBJ2-5; D possibly corresponds to TRBD1 (6 bases). This CDR3 region has 16 residues. Trimming left V 6 bases short and J 1 base short, with 18 bases between. Germline V gene data show CDR1 as SGHAT and CDR2 as FQNNGV. CDR3 DNA: TGTGCCAGCAGACACAGGGACGGCCTTGGCCAAGAGACCCAGTACTTC. This sequence encodes CASRHRDGLGQETQYF.

The chain carries TRBV30 and TRBJ1-2, with unresolved D. The CDR3 sequence is 11 residues long. The germline V gene encodes CDR1 GTSNPN and CDR2 SVGIG (reference sequence). The V gene lost 5 bases and the J gene lost 8 bases, with 12 bases spanning the gap. The CDR3 loop is CAWGRRMGYTF. The CDR3, as DNA: TGTGCCTGGGGCCGGAGGATGGGCTACACCTTC.